The T cell receptor (beta chain) described here comes from a study of beta chain features in type 1 diabetes. On the study more broadly: Patients looked much like healthy donors when it came to age, gender and cell yields.

This clone appeared a few times. Its antigen is currently unknown. Losses at the gene ends were 7 bases for V and 6 bases for J; bases not matched to a gene: 11. From germline, CDR1 is MNHNS and CDR2 SASEGT. The CDR3 runs 15 residues. The investigators reverse transcribed all of the isolated RNA, so they sequenced expressed TCRB transcripts. Read counts averaged approximately 3.6 million for samples of naive, central memory and regulatory T cells. The protocol was immunoSEQ multiplex PCR, while the TCRdb copy is restricted to in-frame clones and leaves out a portion. The table has about 270,000 clones, roughly an eighth seen once. Study-level results: Cells with high TCR expression could be over-represented by cDNA sequencing. There was a moderate but significant shortening of TCRB CDR3s in all four CD4+ subsets of Type 1 diabetes patients.

Markers CD45RO/CCR7/CD25/CD127/CD95/CD27 served to sort CD4+ naive, central memory, regulatory and stem cell-like memory cells. This sequence joins TRBV6-1 and TRBJ1-2; 10 bases match TRBD1. Sequencing was performed on naive CD4+ T cells from blood. The TCR comes from a young man with type 1 diabetes. CDR3 coding DNA: TGTGCCAGCAACCCGGGGGGACAGGGGATAAATGGCTACACCTTC. It encodes CASNPGGQGINGYTF.